Listed here are 2 T cell receptor beta chains from one sample, sequenced in a study of T-cell memory formation after mild COVID-19. One entry per CDR3 protein results from TCRdb running MiXCR on the 5' RACE reads. The data hold 200,000 to 300,000 distinct CDR3 sequences, with 9.4% observed a single time. Sequencing used PBMCs or a T cell subset sorted from them (not recorded which). The receptor source for this set is a man aged 18 to 29 who had mild COVID-19 (a few samples of this study predate the infection). Cell type and time point are not known.

The CDR3 here is CASSLATGNEQFF. CDR3 nucleotide sequence: TGTGCCAGCAGCTTAGCGACAGGCAATGAGCAGTTCTTC. The V gene is TRBV7-9, the J gene TRBJ2-1; D may be TRBD1 (6 bases). There are 13 residues in the CDR3. Germline values: CDR1 SEHNR, CDR2 FQNEAQ (reference sequence). The V end lost 0 bases, the J end lost 6 bases, and 6 bases lay between the germline ends.

The chain couples TRBV7-8 to TRBJ1-4; D call uncertain. The V gene's germline CDR1 is SGHVS and CDR2 FQNEAQ. The V gene lost 1 base and the J gene lost 4 bases, with 1 base spanning the gap. The CDR3 is made up of 12 amino acids. This chain's CDR3 is CASSLDNEKLFF. DNA of the CDR3: TGTGCCAGCAGCTTAGATAATGAAAAACTGTTTTTT.